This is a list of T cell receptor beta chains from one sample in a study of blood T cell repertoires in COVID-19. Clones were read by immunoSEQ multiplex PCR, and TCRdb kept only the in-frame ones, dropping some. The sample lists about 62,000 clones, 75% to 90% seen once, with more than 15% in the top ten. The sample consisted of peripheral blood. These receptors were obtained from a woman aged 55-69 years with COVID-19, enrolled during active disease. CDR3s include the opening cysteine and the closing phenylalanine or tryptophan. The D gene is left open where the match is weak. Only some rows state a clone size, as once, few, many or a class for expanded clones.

CDR3 DNA: TGTGCCAGCAGCCAAGGTCTGCGACTGTACTTAGCGGAGCAGTACTTC
CDR3 protein: CASSQGLRLYLAEQYF
D gene: -
clone size: few
V gene: TRBV14
J gene: TRBJ2-7

CDR3 DNA: TGTGCCAGCAGTTTAATATTAAGGCAGGAGAACACTGAAGCTTTCTTT
CDR3 protein: CASSLILRQENTEAFF
D gene: -
clone size: -
V gene: TRBV28
J gene: TRBJ1-1

CDR3 DNA: TGTGCCAGCAGTTACTCGATTTCAGGCAATGAGCAGTTCTTC
CDR3 protein: CASSYSISGNEQFF
D gene: -
clone size: -
V gene: TRBV6-5
J gene: TRBJ2-1

CDR3 DNA: TGTGCCTGGAGTGACAGTCTGTACAATGAGCAGTTCTTC
CDR3 protein: CAWSDSLYNEQFF
D gene: -
clone size: -
V gene: TRBV30
J gene: TRBJ2-1

CDR3 DNA: TGTGCCAGCAGCCCTCGACTAGACCCCTCCAATGAGCAGTTCTTC
CDR3 protein: CASSPRLDPSNEQFF
D gene: -
clone size: -
V gene: TRBV7-2
J gene: TRBJ2-1

CDR3 DNA: TGTGCCAGCAGCTTGGATTTCAGGGTAGACACCATATATTTT
CDR3 protein: CASSLDFRVDTIYF
D gene: -
clone size: -
V gene: TRBV5-4
J gene: TRBJ1-3

CDR3 DNA: TGCGCCAGCAGCTTGGGATTTCGGGGCAGCGGGAGAGAAGAGACCCAGTACTTC
CDR3 protein: CASSLGFRGSGREETQYF
D gene: TRBD2
clone size: -
V gene: TRBV5-1
J gene: TRBJ2-5

CDR3 DNA: TGCGCCAGCAGAGCCGGGACAGGGGATCAGCCCCAGCATTTT
CDR3 protein: CASRAGTGDQPQHF
D gene: TRBD1
clone size: -
V gene: TRBV5-1
J gene: TRBJ1-5

CDR3 DNA: TGTGCCAGCTGGGAGGGGGAGCAGTACTTC
CDR3 protein: CASWEGEQYF
D gene: TRBD2
clone size: once
V gene: TRBV28
J gene: TRBJ2-7

CDR3 DNA: TGTGCCAGCAGTTACTCCCCTCGGACTAGTGACAATGAGCAGTTCTTC
CDR3 protein: CASSYSPRTSDNEQFF
D gene: TRBD2
clone size: -
V gene: TRBV6-6
J gene: TRBJ2-1

CDR3 DNA: TGCGCCAGCAGCCAAGGGGCGGGGCTCAATCAGCCCCAGCATTTT
CDR3 protein: CASSQGAGLNQPQHF
D gene: -
clone size: -
V gene: TRBV4-3
J gene: TRBJ1-5

CDR3 DNA: TGCACCAGCAGCCGAGGGCCCTCCACAGATACGCAGTATTTT
CDR3 protein: CTSSRGPSTDTQYF
D gene: -
clone size: once
V gene: TRBV1
J gene: TRBJ2-3

CDR3 DNA: TGTGCCAGCAGCTTAGCGGGACAACCCTACAATGAGCAGTTCTTC
CDR3 protein: CASSLAGQPYNEQFF
D gene: -
clone size: few
V gene: TRBV7-2
J gene: TRBJ2-1

CDR3 DNA: TGTGCCAGCAGTCCCGTACAGGGGGGAGGGCAGCCCCAGCATTTT
CDR3 protein: CASSPVQGGGQPQHF
D gene: TRBD1
clone size: -
V gene: TRBV6-5
J gene: TRBJ1-5

CDR3 DNA: TGTGCCAGTATTGGGACAGCCTACAATGAGCAGTTCTTC
CDR3 protein: CASIGTAYNEQFF
D gene: TRBD1
clone size: -
V gene: TRBV19
J gene: TRBJ2-1

CDR3 DNA: TGTGCCAGCAGCCACCAAGGGCAGGGACAGCCCCAGCATTTT
CDR3 protein: CASSHQGQGQPQHF
D gene: -
clone size: -
V gene: TRBV3-1/TRBV3-2
J gene: TRBJ1-5

CDR3 DNA: TGTGCCATCAGTGAGAGCGGAAAGGGCGAGCAGTACTTC
CDR3 protein: CAISESGKGEQYF
D gene: -
clone size: few
V gene: TRBV10-3
J gene: TRBJ2-7

CDR3 DNA: TGTGCCAGTAGTATAGAGACAGGGGGGGCTTTCTTT
CDR3 protein: CASSIETGGAFF
D gene: TRBD1
clone size: -
V gene: TRBV19
J gene: TRBJ1-1

CDR3 DNA: TGTGCCAGCAGCGCCGGCGGGGGGGGTCGGGTAGAGACCCAGTACTTC
CDR3 protein: CASSAGGGGRVETQYF
D gene: TRBD2
clone size: -
V gene: TRBV9
J gene: TRBJ2-5

CDR3 DNA: TGTGCCAGCAGTAAACCGGACAGCTACGAGCAGTACTTC
CDR3 protein: CASSKPDSYEQYF
D gene: -
clone size: -
V gene: TRBV6-5
J gene: TRBJ2-7

CDR3 DNA: TGCGCCAGCAGCTTGTTGACTAGCGGCTCCTACAATGAGCAGTTCTTC
CDR3 protein: CASSLLTSGSYNEQFF
D gene: TRBD2
clone size: -
V gene: TRBV5-1
J gene: TRBJ2-1

CDR3 DNA: TGTGCCAGCAGCCAACTTAAGGGGGCAGGAGAGACCCAGTACTTC
CDR3 protein: CASSQLKGAGETQYF
D gene: TRBD1
clone size: once
V gene: TRBV3-1/TRBV3-2
J gene: TRBJ2-5

CDR3 DNA: TGTGCCAGCGCACCCCCGGGGGGGGTATCGCGTGAGCAGTACTTC
CDR3 protein: CASAPPGGVSREQYF
D gene: TRBD2
clone size: -
V gene: TRBV28
J gene: TRBJ2-7

CDR3 DNA: TGTGCCAGCAGCCTACGTAGCGGCCAAGAGACCCAGTACTTC
CDR3 protein: CASSLRSGQETQYF
D gene: -
clone size: few
V gene: TRBV25-1
J gene: TRBJ2-5

CDR3 DNA: TGTGCCAGCAGTACCTTAGCGGGAGGGCCTTACGAGCAGTACTTC
CDR3 protein: CASSTLAGGPYEQYF
D gene: TRBD2
clone size: -
V gene: TRBV9
J gene: TRBJ2-7

CDR3 DNA: TGCGCCAGCAGCTTGATAGGACAGGGTGCGGGCGAGCAGTACTTC
CDR3 protein: CASSLIGQGAGEQYF
D gene: TRBD1
clone size: -
V gene: TRBV5-1
J gene: TRBJ2-7

CDR3 DNA: TGCGCCAGCACCGTGGGGCCCCGGCAGAACACTGAAGCTTTCTTT
CDR3 protein: CASTVGPRQNTEAFF
D gene: -
clone size: -
V gene: TRBV5-1
J gene: TRBJ1-1

CDR3 DNA: TGTGCCAGCAGTGAAGGGGCGTTTCAGCCCCAGCATTTT
CDR3 protein: CASSEGAFQPQHF
D gene: -
clone size: -
V gene: TRBV2
J gene: TRBJ1-5

CDR3 DNA: TGCGCCAGCAGCCCCCGACAGGGGCCTACCTACAATGAGCAGTTCTTC
CDR3 protein: CASSPRQGPTYNEQFF
D gene: TRBD1
clone size: -
V gene: TRBV5-1
J gene: TRBJ2-1

CDR3 DNA: TGTGCCACCGATAAAACTAGAACCCTTTTCTCTGGGCAAGAGACCCAGTACTTC
CDR3 protein: CATDKTRTLFSGQETQYF
D gene: -
clone size: -
V gene: TRBV19
J gene: TRBJ2-5

CDR3 DNA: TGTGCCAGCCGGGACATAGTACGCGAGCAGTACTTC
CDR3 protein: CASRDIVREQYF
D gene: -
clone size: -
V gene: TRBV6-5
J gene: TRBJ2-7

CDR3 DNA: TGTGCCAGCAGTTACGAGACAGGGGTTGTGGAGCCCCAGCATTTT
CDR3 protein: CASSYETGVVEPQHF
D gene: TRBD1
clone size: -
V gene: TRBV6-2/TRBV6-3
J gene: TRBJ1-5

CDR3 DNA: TGTGCCAGTAGTATCCGCGTGAGACAGGGGGCTTCCTACGAGCAGTACTTC
CDR3 protein: CASSIRVRQGASYEQYF
D gene: TRBD1
clone size: -
V gene: TRBV19
J gene: TRBJ2-7

CDR3 DNA: TGTGCCAGTAGTATGGAGCACAGGACCTATGGCTACACCTTC
CDR3 protein: CASSMEHRTYGYTF
D gene: -
clone size: -
V gene: TRBV19
J gene: TRBJ1-2

CDR3 DNA: TGTGCCAGCTCACCTGGACCGGGGAATCAGCCCCAGCATTTT
CDR3 protein: CASSPGPGNQPQHF
D gene: -
clone size: -
V gene: TRBV18
J gene: TRBJ1-5